Below, 21 T cell receptor beta chains from the same sample are listed, as sequenced in a study of beta chain features in type 1 diabetes (dated by TCRdb to about 2018). Library method: the immunoSEQ multiplex PCR assay. All of the isolated RNA was reverse transcribed with the High Capacity cDNA Reverse Transcription Kit, so expressed TCRB transcripts were sequenced. TCRdb stores this immuneACCESS table with in-frame sequences only. Part of the clones is absent; in the studies checked, under half of the shortfall reflects unresolved V genes, and no reason is known for the rest. The sample has about 290,000 clones on record, roughly 8% of them singletons. 0.9% to 1.2% of the sample belongs to the ten largest clones. Sequencing was carried out using central memory CD4+ T cells from blood. These receptors came from a woman aged 18-35 years in good health.

V and J are TRBV7-9 and TRBJ1-1; no definite D call. The germline V gene encodes CDR1 SEHNR and CDR2 FQNEAQ (reference sequence). The CDR3 loop spans 13 amino acids. V lost 5 bases and J 5 bases, leaving 12 bases between the germline ends. The CDR3 protein is CASSRLEWTEAFF. In DNA form, the CDR3 reads TGTGCCAGCAGCCGGCTGGAGTGGACTGAAGCTTTCTTT.

This clone was found a few times. The J gene is TRBJ1-2, the V gene TRBV5-1, with a weak D call TRBD1 (6 bases). V dropped 3 bases and J dropped 7 bases, with 16 bases sitting between them. CDR1 is SGHRS and CDR2 is YFSETQ in the germline V gene. The CDR3 loop spans 14 amino acids. This chain's CDR3 is CASSWGPLGSGYTF. The CDR3 DNA sequence: TGCGCCAGCAGCTGGGGGCCCCTTGGGAGTGGCTACACCTTC.

This clone has a handful of counts. This rearrangement joins TRBV2 to TRBJ2-3; TRBD2 agrees at 8 bases. After removal of 7 bases from V and 5 bases from J, the junction contained 2 bases not matched to a gene. CDR1 is SNHLY and CDR2 is FYNNEI in the germline V gene. This CDR3 has 12 residues. CDR3 DNA: TGTGCCAGCAAACGGGGGGGAGATACGCAGTATTTT. Translated, it gives CASKRGGDTQYF.

The chain couples TRBV5-1 to TRBJ2-7; 10 nucleotides match TRBD2. The CDR3 contains 15 residues. CDR1 is SGHRS, CDR2 YFSETQ, per germline. J gave up 6 bases and V 1 base, and 7 bases lay outside the gene matches. This CDR3 reads CASSLSSGRSGEQYF. In DNA form, the CDR3 reads TGCGCCAGCAGCTTGTCTAGCGGGAGATCGGGCGAGCAGTACTTC.

The gene calls are TRBV9 and TRBJ2-3, with no clear D. The CDR3 spans 12 residues. Looked up from germline, CDR1 is SGDLS and CDR2 is YYNGEE. V was trimmed by 4 bases and J by 6 bases, leaving 9 bases between them. CDR3 bases: TGTGCCAGCAGCCTCTCCAGGGATACGCAGTATTTT. Residues: CASSLSRDTQYF.

This clone was seen more than once but under ten times. V and J are TRBV29-1 and TRBJ2-3, with D possibly matching TRBD1 (6 bases). Germline V CDR1 and CDR2: SQVTM, ANQGSEA. The CDR3 extends over 13 amino acids. V lost 3 bases and J lost 6, with 13 bases in between. The CDR3: CSVEGARRDTQYF. Written as DNA, the CDR3 is TGCAGCGTTGAGGGGGCGAGAAGGGATACGCAGTATTTT.

In this sample, this clone turned up a few times. The DNA of the CDR3 is TGCGCCAGCAGCCGCTGGGGGACTGAAGCTTTCTTT. Translated: CASSRWGTEAFF. V is TRBV4-3 and J is TRBJ1-1; possible D gene TRBD1, 5 bases. The CDR3 covers 12 residues. The V gene lost 4 bases and the J gene lost 5 bases, with 8 bases spanning the gap. Germline lookup yields CDR1 LGHNA and CDR2 YSLEER.

The sample holds a few counts of this clone. The V gene is TRBV5-4, the J gene TRBJ2-7; 9 nucleotides line up with TRBD1. The CDR3 covers 14 residues. J was trimmed by 3 bases and V by 5 bases; bases with no gene match: 6. The V gene's germline CDR1 is SGHNT and CDR2 YYREEE (reference sequence). CDR3 coding DNA: TGTGCCAGCAGTCCGGGACAGGGTTTCTACGAGCAGTACTTC. Protein product: CASSPGQGFYEQYF.

This clone showed up many times. The chain links TRBV28 to TRBJ1-6; 9 positions match TRBD1. Germline trimming cut 4 bases from V and 14 bases from J; bases unmatched to any gene: 9. Per the germline V gene, CDR1 is MDHEN and CDR2 is SYDVKM. The CDR3 has 14 amino acids. The CDR3: CASSSPGQGGTLHF. In nucleotides, the CDR3 is TGTGCCAGCAGTTCTCCGGGACAGGGAGGTACCCTCCACTTT.

This clone came up a few times. This chain uses TRBV10-3 with TRBJ2-1, with 9 bases matching TRBD1. CDR1 is ENHRY and CDR2 is SYGVKD in the germline V gene. The CDR3 totals 19 residues. V lost 3 bases to trimming and J lost 0 bases; unmatched junction nucleotides: 12. The CDR3 sequence is CAISDPPGQGSSSYNEQFF. DNA of the CDR3: TGTGCCATCAGTGACCCTCCGGGACAGGGCTCAAGCTCCTACAATGAGCAGTTCTTC.

This sequence joins TRBV21-1 and TRBJ1-5. TRBV21-1 is a known pseudogene. The CDR3 sequence is 18 residues long. The CDR3 sequence: CASSKGGGGPLSSQPQHF. CDR3 bases: TGTGCCAGCAGCAAAGGTGGGGGAGGACCTCTTAGTAGCCAGCCCCAGCATTTT.

This chain uses TRBV7-9 with TRBJ2-3; the match to TRBD2 covers 9 bases. V dropped 7 bases and J dropped 6; count of bases not matched to a gene: 17. CDR3 size: 17 residues. Germline assignment: CDR1 SEHNR and CDR2 FQNEAQ (reference sequence). CDR3 DNA: TGTGCCAGCAACCGGGTCGATAGCGGGAGACGCAGGGATACGCAGTATTTT. It codes for CASNRVDSGRRRDTQYF. The whole variable domain, filled in from reference TRBV7-9 and TRBJ2-3, reads DTGVSQNPRHKITKRGQNVTFRCDPISEHNRLYWYRQTLGQGPEFLTYFQNEAQLEKSRLLSDRFSAERPKGSFSTLEIQRTEQGDSAMYLCASNRVDSGRRRDTQYFGPGTRLTVL.

This clone was picked up many times. The J gene is TRBJ2-1, the V gene TRBV28; 11 nucleotides line up with TRBD1. J was trimmed by 4 bases and V by 8 bases; bases with no gene match: 4. Per germline, CDR1 MDHEN and CDR2 SYDVKM. The CDR3 has 14 amino acids. This CDR3 reads CASRTGGRYNEQFF. The CDR3 nucleotides are TGTGCCAGCCGGACAGGGGGCCGGTACAATGAGCAGTTCTTC.

The sample holds a few counts of this clone. The chain is built from TRBV6-5 and TRBJ1-3; possibly TRBD1 for D (5 bases). V dropped 7 bases and J dropped 7 bases, with 17 bases sitting between them. Germline loops: CDR1 MNHEY, CDR2 SVGAGI. The CDR3 spans 14 residues. The CDR3 loop is CASTAPGDSNTIYF. CDR3 nucleotides: TGTGCCAGCACCGCACCGGGGGATAGTAACACCATATATTTT.

This clone was recorded a few times. The CDR3 spells CASSRSPEDRGRGKLFF. Here the CDR3 DNA reads TGTGCCAGCAGCAGATCCCCGGAGGACAGGGGGCGCGGAAAACTGTTTTTT. The chain recombines TRBV7-2 with TRBJ1-4; 11 bases agree with TRBD1. The CDR3 covers 17 residues. The germline gives CDR1 SGHTA, CDR2 FQGNSA. The J segment lost 10 bases and the V segment lost 5 bases, leaving 15 bases of the junction unmatched.

This clone has a handful of counts. The J gene is TRBJ2-1, the V gene TRBV4-1; 14 bases align to TRBD2. In germline, CDR1 is MGHRA, CDR2 YSYEKL. The V gene end was trimmed by 1 base and the J gene end by 5 bases; junction bases not matched to a gene: 4. The CDR3 loop spans 17 amino acids. This CDR3 is CASSQARLAGGHNEQFF. CDR3 sequence (DNA): TGCGCCAGCAGCCAAGCGCGACTAGCGGGGGGGCACAATGAGCAGTTCTTC.

This clone was counted at least ten times. The J gene is TRBJ2-7, the V gene TRBV18; D unclear. Trimming stripped 3 bases from V and 3 bases from J, with 15 bases between. Germline V gives CDR1 KGHSH, CDR2 LQKENI. This CDR3 region has 15 residues. DNA for the CDR3: TGTGCCAGCTCACCGAGTATGGGCACCCTCTACGAGCAGTACTTC. Amino acids: CASSPSMGTLYEQYF.

This clone was picked up a small number of times. The rearrangement links TRBV9 to TRBJ2-6; D is ambiguous. Germline loops: CDR1 SGDLS, CDR2 YYNGEE. The CDR3 runs 16 residues. V was trimmed by 4 bases and J by 0 bases, leaving 11 bases between them. CDR3 sequence reads: CASSSRSISGANVLTF. Written as DNA, the CDR3 is TGTGCCAGCAGCTCCAGAAGTATCTCTGGGGCCAACGTCCTGACTTTC.

This clone was counted ten times or more. This chain joins TRBV18 and TRBJ2-3, with D tentatively TRBD1 or TRBD2 (6 bases each). The germline V and J ends were trimmed by 3 bases and 7 bases, with 11 bases remaining between them. The germline V gene has CDR1 KGHSH and CDR2 LQKENI. This CDR3 is built from 13 residues. The CDR3: CASSPPGAHTQYF. For the CDR3, the DNA is TGTGCCAGCTCACCTCCGGGGGCCCATACGCAGTATTTT. Complete variable domain (other parts from reference TRBV18 and TRBJ2-3): NAGVMQNPRHLVRRRGQEARLRCSPMKGHSHVYWYRQLPEEGLKFMVYLQKENIIDESGMPKERFSAEFPKEGPSILRIQQVVRGDSAAYFCASSPPGAHTQYFGPGTRLTVL.

There are a few counts of this clone. The rearrangement uses TRBV2 and TRBJ1-4; D gene unclear. The germline V gene has CDR1 SNHLY and CDR2 FYNNEI. This CDR3 comprises 14 residues. Between the trimmed V and J ends, which lost 2 bases and 8 bases, there was a span of 12 bases. Written as DNA, the CDR3 is TGTGCCAGCAGTGAAAAAACAGTAGTGGAAAAACTGTTTTTT. Translating it yields CASSEKTVVEKLFF.

This clone was recorded a few times. This CDR3 reads CASSQDWDRTNYGYTF. CDR3 bases: TGTGCCAGCAGCCAAGATTGGGACAGGACTAACTATGGCTACACCTTC. V gene TRBV4-2 combines with J gene TRBJ1-2, with 8 bases that match TRBD1. Trimming at V came to 0 bases and at J to 0 bases, leaving 3 bases not matched to a gene. CDR1 LGHNA and CDR2 YNFKEQ come from the germline V gene. This CDR3 spans 16 amino acids.